What follows are 3 T cell receptor beta chains derived from one specimen sequenced in a study of blood T cell repertoires in COVID-19. The protocol was immunoSEQ multiplex PCR, while the TCRdb copy is restricted to in-frame clones and leaves out a portion. Among more than 250,000 clones, 88% were seen once, and the ten largest hold 1% to 1.5%. The sequencing input was PBMCs or T cells enriched from blood (not recorded which). These receptors all stem from a woman in her 40s with acute COVID-19.

The CDR3 DNA follows: TGTGCCAGCAGTTTACGGGACTATTGGGAGACCCAGTACTTC. This codes for CASSLRDYWETQYF. The V and J genes are TRBV27 and TRBJ2-5; 7 nucleotides agree with TRBD2. CDR1 MNHEY and CDR2 SMNVEV come from the germline V gene (reference sequence). The CDR3 consists of 14 residues. The V and J ends lost 2 bases and 5 bases, in that order; junction bases with no gene match: 5.

In DNA, the CDR3 is TGTGCCAGCAGTTACAACCGGGGAGGACAGGGAGAGACCCAGTACTTC. The encoded protein is CASSYNRGGQGETQYF. This chain uses TRBV28 with TRBJ2-5, with TRBD1 identical over 8 bases. V was pared by 4 bases and J by 4 bases, with 11 bases of the junction left unmatched. Per the germline V gene, CDR1 is MDHEN and CDR2 is SYDVKM. The CDR3 runs to 16 residues.

The chain joins TRBV5-8 to TRBJ1-1; D unresolved. Between the trimmed V and J ends, which lost 3 bases and 4 bases, there was a span of 13 bases. Germline loops: CDR1 SGHTS, CDR2 YDEGEE. The CDR3 covers 14 residues. CDR3 nucleotides: TGTGCCAGCAGCTCAACGCGGGCTACCACTGAAGCTTTCTTT. It translates to CASSSTRATTEAFF.